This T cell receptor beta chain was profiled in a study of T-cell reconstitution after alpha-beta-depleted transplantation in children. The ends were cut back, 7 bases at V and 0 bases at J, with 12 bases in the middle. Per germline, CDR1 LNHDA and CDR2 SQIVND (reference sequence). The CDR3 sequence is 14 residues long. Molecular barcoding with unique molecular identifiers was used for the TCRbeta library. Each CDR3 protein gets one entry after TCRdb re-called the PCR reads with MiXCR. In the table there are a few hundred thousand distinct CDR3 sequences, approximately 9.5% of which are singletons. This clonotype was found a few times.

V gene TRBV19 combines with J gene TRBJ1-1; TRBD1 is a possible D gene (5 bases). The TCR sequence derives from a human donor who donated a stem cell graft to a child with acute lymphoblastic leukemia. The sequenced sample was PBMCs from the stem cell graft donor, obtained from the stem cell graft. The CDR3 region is CASNLGTVNTEAFF. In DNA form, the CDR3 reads TGTGCCAGTAACCTGGGGACGGTGAACACTGAAGCTTTCTTT.